This T cell receptor beta chain appears in the sequencing data of a study of blood T cell repertoires in COVID-19 (dated by TCRdb to the early 2020s). In terms of the full investigation: Collaborator samples came from the United States, Italy and Spain and covered acute and convalescent phases of COVID-19. HLA class I and class II types, where available, came from metadata supplied by the sample provider rather than from assay-based typing. Samples were obtained from the ongoing ImmuneRACE study (first 160 participants) and from 950 to 1,500 subjects provided by 6 global collaborators. Nearly every sample came with metadata listing a de-identified subject ID, COVID-19 status, age in years and sex. The material from the prospective study consisted of cDNA or gDNA derived from T cells, B-cell-depleted T cells, or PBMCs. The repertoires were made available in a free public database intended to serve as a resource for research on the immune response to SARS-CoV-2. Subjects who had been exposed to COVID-19, were actively infected with it, or had recovered from it provided the deeply sampled blood TCRbeta repertoires that made up the dataset. Broader findings and caveats from the paper: The quantity of clinical and demographic metadata differed by source and by participant and was supplied without curation.

Concerning this clone: Its antigen specificity is not known. No quality values exist for individual bases; no much larger clone is one base distant.

TCRbeta CDR3 regions were amplified from genomic DNA by means of the immunoSEQ Assay, a bias-controlled multiplex PCR. The authors' analysis ran thus. Within the assay, amplification of reference gene primers was used to estimate how many nucleated cells each sample contained. To quantify the absolute abundance of each unique TCRbeta CDR3 rearrangement, sequence reads were collapsed and filtered. Productive Simpson clonality was computed per sample as the square root of Simpson's diversity index over productive rearrangements. TCRdb mirrors the immuneACCESS table, restricted to in-frame sequences. Some clones are absent from its copies; in checked studies, under half trace to an unresolved V gene, and the reason for the others is unknown. That table gives V, J and clone size, and the DNA gave D and trimming. This sample gives 250,000 or so clones in total; roughly 84% of them show up just once. 1.5% of the sample comes from the top ten.

The CDR3, cysteine through phenylalanine, is 15 amino acids long. The CDR3 DNA has 45 bases and is translated from base 1. Taken from the germline V gene (reference sequence), the CDR1 and CDR2 loops are SGHKS and YYEKEE. Germline trimming: 4 bases from V, 4 bases from J; junction bases outside gene matches: 6. Another Seattle source contributed samples from volunteer blood donors who had recovered from COVID-19. Collaborating institutions collected whole blood in K2EDTA tubes following their own protocols. For TCRbeta analysis, collaborators shipped samples as frozen whole blood, isolated PBMCs, or DNA extracted from either of those sample types.

Recombination connected TRBV5-5 to TRBJ1-2; 11 middle bases align to TRBD1. Sequencing used peripheral blood. The receptor was isolated from a woman aged 40 to 55 who had recovered from COVID-19. The CDR3 here reads CASSLDRGQSYGYTF. Read as DNA, the sequence is TGTGCCAGCAGCCTGGACAGGGGGCAAAGCTATGGCTACACCTTC.